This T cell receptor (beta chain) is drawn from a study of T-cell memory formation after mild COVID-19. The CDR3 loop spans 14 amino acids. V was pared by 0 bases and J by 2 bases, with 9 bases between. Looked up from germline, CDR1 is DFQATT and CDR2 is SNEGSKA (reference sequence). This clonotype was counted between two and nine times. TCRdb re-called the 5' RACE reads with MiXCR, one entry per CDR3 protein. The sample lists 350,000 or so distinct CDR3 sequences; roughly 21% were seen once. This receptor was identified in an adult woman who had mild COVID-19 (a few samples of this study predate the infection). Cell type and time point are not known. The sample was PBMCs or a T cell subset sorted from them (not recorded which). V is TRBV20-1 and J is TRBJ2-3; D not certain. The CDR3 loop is CSAREPQNTDTQYF. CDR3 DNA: TGCAGTGCTAGAGAGCCCCAGAACACAGATACGCAGTATTTT.